The 27 T cell receptor beta chains reported below all come from one sample, sequenced in a study of beta chain features in type 1 diabetes. Expressed TCRB transcripts were sequenced after all isolated RNA was converted to cDNA. The data were produced by immunoSEQ multiplex PCR, yet TCRdb's version contains in-frame clones alone and is incomplete. The sample records some 350,000 clones, roughly a tenth being singletons. What these receptors recognize is not known. Study conclusions and caveats: Moderate yet significant TCRB CDR3 shortening was seen in Type 1 diabetes patients in all four CD4+ subsets.

Sequenced: central memory CD4+ T cells from blood. These TCRs come from a man younger than 45 with type 1 diabetes.

This clone was counted between two and nine times. This rearrangement joins TRBV18 to TRBJ1-3, with a tentative D call TRBD1 (6 bases). Germline loops: CDR1 KGHSH, CDR2 LQKENI. V gave up 6 bases and J gave up 0 bases, with 9 bases separating them. This CDR3 comprises 14 residues. DNA for the CDR3: TGTGCCAGCTCGTCCAGGGGCTCTGGAAACACCATATATTTT. It yields the protein CASSSRGSGNTIYF.

This chain connects TRBV7-2 to TRBJ2-7, with D possibly TRBD1 on 7 matching bases. The CDR3 has 14 amino acids. Germline CDR1 is SGHTA and CDR2 is FQGNSA. Trimming pared 3 bases from V and 5 bases from J, leaving 14 bases between. The CDR3 reads CASSFGQEGDEQYF. CDR3 nucleotide sequence: TGTGCCAGCAGCTTCGGACAGGAGGGGGACGAGCAGTACTTC.

The chain recombines TRBV5-1 with TRBJ2-1, with 9 bases matching TRBD2. The germline gives CDR1 SGHRS, CDR2 YFSETQ. This CDR3 is 14 amino acids long. V was clipped by 0 bases and J by 6 bases; unmatched bases: 1. The CDR3 region is CASSLGREGNEQFF. Here the CDR3 DNA reads TGCGCCAGCAGCTTGGGGCGGGAGGGCAATGAGCAGTTCTTC.

This clone has more than one count but fewer than ten. The chain combines TRBV4-3 with TRBJ1-4; TRBD1 aligns across 8 bases. V was pared by 4 bases and J by 8 bases, with 9 bases of the junction left unmatched. The CDR3 is 15 residues long. Germline CDR1 reads LGHNA; CDR2 reads YSLEER. CDR3 sequence: CASSREDRVYEKLFF. In nucleotides, the CDR3 is TGCGCCAGCAGCCGAGAGGACAGGGTCTACGAAAAACTGTTTTTT.

As concerns this clone: A read error may produce the germline difference seen at one junction end. V gene TRBV7-7 combines with J gene TRBJ2-2; D is unresolved. Germline V gene sequence: CDR1 SSHAT, CDR2 FNYEAQ (reference sequence). This CDR3 has 14 residues. In nucleotides, the CDR3 is TGTGCTAGCAGCCTAGACATGAACACCGGGGAGCTGTTTTTT. Its translation is CASSLDMNTGELFF.

The table lists this clone with a few counts. J is TRBJ1-1 and V is TRBV11-1, with 9 nucleotides matching TRBD1. The CDR3 runs to 16 residues. V lost 4 bases and J lost 0; bases outside the gene matches: 6. Germline CDR1 reads SGHAT; CDR2 reads FQDESV (reference sequence). The CDR3 bases are TGTGCCAGCAGCTCCCCCGGGACAGGGCTGAACACTGAAGCTTTCTTT. Its protein is CASSSPGTGLNTEAFF.

This clone appeared a few times. The chain is built from TRBV10-3 and TRBJ2-2; TRBD2 matches 10 bases. V dropped 4 bases and J dropped 5; count of bases not matched to a gene: 7. CDR1 and CDR2 (germline): ENHRY, SYGVKD. The CDR3 runs to 16 residues. The CDR3 bases are TGTGCCATCAGTGGGGCTAGCGGGAGTCAGACCGGGGAGCTGTTTTTT. Its protein is CAISGASGSQTGELFF.

As regards this clone: This CDR3 is also generated by other DNA sequences in the sample. The V gene is TRBV6-5, the J gene TRBJ2-2; D possibly corresponds to TRBD1 (6 bases). V shed 8 bases and J shed 2 bases, with 6 bases lying between them. From germline, CDR1 is MNHEY and CDR2 SVGAGI. CDR3 length: 12 residues. The CDR3 DNA reads as TGTGCCAGCGGGACAAACACCGGGGAGCTGTTTTTT. This gives the protein CASGTNTGELFF.

This clone has just a few counts. This chain joins TRBV28 and TRBJ2-3; possibly TRBD2 for D (6 bases). V was trimmed by 6 bases and J by 0 bases, leaving 13 bases between them. CDR1 MDHEN and CDR2 SYDVKM come from the germline V gene. The CDR3 runs 15 residues. CDR3 sequence (DNA): TGTGCCAGCAGGGAGGGAAGCGGGAGCACAGATACGCAGTATTTT. Translating gives CASREGSGSTDTQYF.

This chain uses TRBV2 with TRBJ2-7; 7 bases are shared with TRBD1. Germline V lookup: CDR1 SNHLY, CDR2 FYNNEI. The length of the CDR3 is 14 residues. The V and J ends lost 5 bases and 2 bases, in that order; junction bases with no gene match: 6. CDR3: CASSRQGVTYEQYF. DNA of the CDR3: TGTGCCAGCAGTAGACAGGGCGTTACCTACGAGCAGTACTTC.

This clone was found a few times. This rearrangement joins TRBV6-6 to TRBJ2-7; 8 bases agree with TRBD1. CDR3 length: 14 amino acids. From germline, CDR1 is MNHNY and CDR2 SVGAGI (reference sequence). V dropped 9 bases and J dropped 4; count of bases not matched to a gene: 11. DNA for the CDR3: TGTGCCAGTTGGACAGGGATGATCGGTTACGAGCAGTACTTC. It yields the protein CASWTGMIGYEQYF.

This clone was recorded a few times. CDR3 region: CASGPTSETQYF. As DNA, the CDR3 is TGTGCTAGTGGTCCGACTTCGGAGACCCAGTACTTC. This chain uses TRBV12-5 with TRBJ2-5, with D uncertain. The length of the CDR3 is 12 residues. V dropped 5 bases and J dropped 5 bases, with 9 bases sitting between them. CDR1 and CDR2 from the germline V gene are LGHNT and FRNRAP.

This clone has a handful of counts. The J gene is TRBJ2-1, the V gene TRBV9; D call uncertain. Looked up from germline, CDR1 is SGDLS and CDR2 is YYNGEE. CDR3 size: 13 residues. Trimming pared 0 bases from V and 10 bases from J, leaving 11 bases between. The CDR3 DNA sequence: TGTGCCAGCAGCGTAGTTAATGCCCCGGAGCAGTTCTTC. As protein: CASSVVNAPEQFF.

Remarks on this clone: This likely traces to a read error, being one base from a far larger clone. The rearrangement uses TRBV25-1 and TRBJ2-5, with 10 bases that match TRBD2. Trimming at V came to 9 bases and at J to 4 bases, leaving 5 bases not matched to a gene. CDR1 and CDR2 (germline): MGHDK, SYGVNS. This CDR3 spans 13 amino acids. CDR3 bases: TGTGCCAGGTCGCTAGCGGGAGCAGAGACCCAGTACTTC. It encodes CARSLAGAETQYF.

The rearrangement links TRBV28 to TRBJ1-2, with D maybe TRBD1 (5 bases). The germline CDR1 and CDR2 sequences are MDHEN and SYDVKM. V was shortened by 5 bases and J by 8 bases, with 27 bases between the two germline ends. This CDR3 spans 17 amino acids. Here the CDR3 reads CASSEGGAGRLQEGYTF. DNA for the CDR3: TGTGCCAGCAGTGAGGGTGGGGCAGGGCGGCTCCAAGAGGGCTACACCTTC.

The V call is TRBV5-4, the J call TRBJ2-7; D possibly corresponds to TRBD2 (6 bases). The CDR3 consists of 15 residues. Trimming shortened V by 0 bases and J by 0 bases, and 10 bases separated the two germline ends. Germline V gene lookup returns CDR1 SGHNT and CDR2 YYREEE (reference sequence). The CDR3 region has the DNA TGTGCCAGCAGCTTGGGCGGGACCAGCTCCTACGAGCAGTACTTC. It yields the protein CASSLGGTSSYEQYF.

This clone appeared a few times. The CDR3 sequence: CSVDLGSYNEQFF. The DNA for the CDR3 is TGCAGCGTTGACCTGGGCTCCTACAATGAGCAGTTCTTC. This chain joins TRBV29-1 and TRBJ2-1; D call uncertain. Germline V CDR1 and CDR2: SQVTM, ANQGSEA. V gave up 3 bases and J gave up 0 bases, with 6 bases separating them. The CDR3 consists of 13 residues.

This clone was picked up a small number of times. V is TRBV2 and J is TRBJ2-1; possibly TRBD2 for D (6 bases). The CDR3 is made up of 15 amino acids. CDR1 is SNHLY and CDR2 is FYNNEI in the germline V gene. V was clipped by 4 bases and J by 4 bases, with 14 bases between them. CDR3 in DNA: TGTGCCAGCAGTGTCCGGGAGCCTAATTACAATGAGCAGTTCTTC. Protein product: CASSVREPNYNEQFF.

This clone has just a few counts. V usage is TRBV27 and J usage is TRBJ2-1; D uncertain. The V end lost 0 bases, the J end lost 4 bases, and 4 bases lay between the germline ends. CDR3 size: 13 residues. CDR1 and CDR2 (germline): MNHEY, SMNVEV (reference sequence). This CDR3 reads CASSLSFYNEQFF. CDR3 nucleotides: TGTGCCAGCAGTTTATCCTTTTACAATGAGCAGTTCTTC.

This clone was picked up a small number of times. The chain combines TRBV7-2 with TRBJ2-7; TRBD2 matches at 9 bases. J lost 3 bases, V lost 1 base, and 4 bases had no gene match. Germline V gene sequence: CDR1 SGHTA, CDR2 FQGNSA. The CDR3 totals 15 residues. CDR3 sequence (DNA): TGTGCCAGCAGCTTAGTTAGCGGGAGTGGCTACGAGCAGTACTTC. Translation: CASSLVSGSGYEQYF.

This clone was picked up many times. The chain carries TRBV7-9 and TRBJ1-1, with D unclear. CDR1 is SEHNR, CDR2 FQNEAQ, per germline (reference sequence). Trimming removed 5 bases at V and 2 bases at J, with 9 bases between. The length of the CDR3 is 13 residues. The CDR3 loop reads CASSLDANTEAFF. As DNA, the CDR3 is TGTGCCAGCAGCCTGGACGCCAACACTGAAGCTTTCTTT.

This clone was counted ten times or more. V and J are TRBV7-8 and TRBJ2-5, with D perhaps TRBD2 (5 bases). V gave up 5 bases and J gave up 2 bases, with 18 bases separating them. From germline, CDR1 is SGHVS and CDR2 FQNEAQ. This CDR3 spans 16 amino acids. The CDR3 DNA reads TGTGCCAGCAGCCTCAGGACTGCTAAACTACAAGAGACCCAGTACTTC. Protein sequence: CASSLRTAKLQETQYF.

The V and J genes are TRBV5-6 and TRBJ2-7, with 9 positions matching TRBD1. With 5 bases clipped from V and 6 bases from J, the junction kept 3 bases outside the gene matches. Germline assignment: CDR1 SGHDT and CDR2 YYEEEE. The CDR3 consists of 12 residues. CDR3 DNA: TGTGCCAGCAGTAGGACAGGGGCCGAGCAGTACTTC. This gives the protein CASSRTGAEQYF.

The chain employs TRBV5-1 and TRBJ1-2; possible D gene TRBD1, 5 bases. The CDR3 is 16 residues long. Trimming pared 2 bases from V and 7 bases from J, leaving 21 bases between. CDR1 and CDR2 from the germline V gene are SGHRS and YFSETQ. The CDR3 loop is CASSFYGTQGNGGYTF. CDR3 nucleotide sequence: TGCGCCAGCAGCTTTTATGGGACCCAAGGGAACGGTGGCTACACCTTC. The whole variable domain, filled in from reference TRBV5-1 and TRBJ1-2, reads KAGVTQTPRYLIKTRGQQVTLSCSPISGHRSVSWYQQTPGQGLQFLFEYFSETQRNKGNFPGRFSGRQFSNSRSEMNVSTLELGDSALYLCASSFYGTQGNGGYTFGSGTRLTVV.

On this clone itself: A much bigger clone sits one base away, suggesting this may be a read error. The CDR3 region has the DNA TGTGCCAGCAGTAGGACAGGGAACACCGGGGAGCTGTTTTTT. This translates into CASSRTGNTGELFF. This sequence joins TRBV27 and TRBJ2-2, with TRBD1 matching 7 bases. Germline assignment: CDR1 MNHEY and CDR2 SMNVEV (reference sequence). The length of the CDR3 is 14 residues. V was pared by 5 bases and J by 1 base, with 1 base of the junction left unmatched.

This clone has a handful of counts. This chain links TRBV5-4 with TRBJ1-3; possible D gene TRBD1, 5 bases. The V gene's germline CDR1 is SGHNT and CDR2 YYREEE (reference sequence). Between the trimmed V and J ends, which lost 4 bases and 0 bases, there was a span of 11 bases. This CDR3 is built from 15 residues. CDR3 sequence (DNA): TGTGCCAGCAGCCCGGGACTTGTCTCTGGAAACACCATATATTTT. Translation gives CASSPGLVSGNTIYF.

Ten or more counts support this clone. The V gene is TRBV2, the J gene TRBJ2-3; 10 bases match TRBD2. CDR3 length: 14 amino acids. J gave up 5 bases and V 4 bases, and 3 bases lay outside the gene matches. CDR1 SNHLY and CDR2 FYNNEI come from the germline V gene. The CDR3 DNA is TGTGCCAGCAGTGTCTTAGCGGGAGGAGATACGCAGTATTTT. This encodes CASSVLAGGDTQYF.